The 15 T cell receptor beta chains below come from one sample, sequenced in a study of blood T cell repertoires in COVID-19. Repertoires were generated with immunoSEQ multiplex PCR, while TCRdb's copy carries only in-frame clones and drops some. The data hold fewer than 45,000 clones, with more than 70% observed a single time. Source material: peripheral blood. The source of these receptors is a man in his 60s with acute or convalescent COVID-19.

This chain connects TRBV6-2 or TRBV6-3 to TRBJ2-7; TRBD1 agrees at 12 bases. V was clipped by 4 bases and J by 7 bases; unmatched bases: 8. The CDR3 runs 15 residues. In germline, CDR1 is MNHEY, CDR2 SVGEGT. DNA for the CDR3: TGTGCCAGCAGTTTGGGACAGGGGGCCCTTGGAGAGCAGTACTTC. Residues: CASSLGQGALGEQYF.

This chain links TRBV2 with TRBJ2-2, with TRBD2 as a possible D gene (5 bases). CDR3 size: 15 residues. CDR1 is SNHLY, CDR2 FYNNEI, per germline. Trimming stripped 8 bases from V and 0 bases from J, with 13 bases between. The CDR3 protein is CASAKDYANTGELFF. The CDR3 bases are TGTGCCAGCGCAAAAGACTACGCGAACACCGGGGAGCTGTTTTTT.

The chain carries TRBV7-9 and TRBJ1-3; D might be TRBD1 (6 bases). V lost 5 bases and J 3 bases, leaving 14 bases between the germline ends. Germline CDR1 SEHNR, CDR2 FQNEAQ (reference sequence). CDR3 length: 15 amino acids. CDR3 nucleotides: TGTGCCAGCAGCAGGTGGGGGGGCGGTGGAAACACCATATATTTT. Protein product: CASSRWGGGGNTIYF.

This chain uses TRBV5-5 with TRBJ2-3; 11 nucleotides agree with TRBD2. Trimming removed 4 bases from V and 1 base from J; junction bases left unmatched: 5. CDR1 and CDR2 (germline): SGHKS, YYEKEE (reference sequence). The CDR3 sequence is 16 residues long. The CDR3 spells CASSRQGLAGTDTQYF. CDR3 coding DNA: TGTGCCAGCAGCCGACAGGGACTAGCGGGCACAGATACGCAGTATTTT.

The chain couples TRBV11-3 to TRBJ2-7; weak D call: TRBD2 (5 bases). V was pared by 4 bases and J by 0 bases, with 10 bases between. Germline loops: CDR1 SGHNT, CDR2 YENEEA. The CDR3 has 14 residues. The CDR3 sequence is CASSSSAGSYEQYF. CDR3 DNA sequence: TGTGCCAGCAGCTCTTCGGCGGGCTCCTACGAGCAGTACTTC.

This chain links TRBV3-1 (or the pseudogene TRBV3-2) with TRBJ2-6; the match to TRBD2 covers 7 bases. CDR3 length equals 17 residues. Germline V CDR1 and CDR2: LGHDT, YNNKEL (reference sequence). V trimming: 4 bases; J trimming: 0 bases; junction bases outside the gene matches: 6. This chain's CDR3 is CASSPVAGPSGANVLTF. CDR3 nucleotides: TGTGCCAGCAGCCCCGTAGCGGGCCCCTCTGGGGCCAACGTCCTGACTTTC.

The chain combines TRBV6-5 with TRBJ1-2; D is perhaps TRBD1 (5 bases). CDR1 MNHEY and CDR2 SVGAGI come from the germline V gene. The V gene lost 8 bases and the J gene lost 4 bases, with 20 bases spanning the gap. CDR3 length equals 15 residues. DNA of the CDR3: TGTGCCAGCGGGGCAGGGCTGCCACATCTCTATGGCTACACCTTC. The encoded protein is CASGAGLPHLYGYTF.

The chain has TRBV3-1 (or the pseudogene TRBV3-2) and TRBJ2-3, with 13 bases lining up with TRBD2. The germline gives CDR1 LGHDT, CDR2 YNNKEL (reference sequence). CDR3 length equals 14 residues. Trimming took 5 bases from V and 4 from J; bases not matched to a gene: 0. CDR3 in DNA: TGTGCCAGCAGCACTAGCGGGAGGGCAGATACGCAGTATTTT. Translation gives CASSTSGRADTQYF.

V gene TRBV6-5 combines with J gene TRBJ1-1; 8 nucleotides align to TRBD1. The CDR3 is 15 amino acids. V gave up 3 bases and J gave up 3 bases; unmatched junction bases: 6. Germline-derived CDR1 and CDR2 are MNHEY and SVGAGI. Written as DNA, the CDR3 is TGTGCCAGCAGTTATTGGACAGGGATGTACACTGAAGCTTTCTTT. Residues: CASSYWTGMYTEAFF.

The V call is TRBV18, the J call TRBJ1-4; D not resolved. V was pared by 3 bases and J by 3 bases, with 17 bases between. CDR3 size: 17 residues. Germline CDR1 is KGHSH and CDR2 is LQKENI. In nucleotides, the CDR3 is TGTGCCAGCTCACCTGACACGGAGGGAAACTCTAATGAAAAACTGTTTTTT. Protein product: CASSPDTEGNSNEKLFF.

CDR3 protein: CASSEQGQGDTEAFF. The CDR3 DNA reads as TGCGCCAGCAGCGAGCAAGGACAGGGAGACACTGAAGCTTTCTTT. This chain joins TRBV5-1 and TRBJ1-1, with 8 bases lining up with TRBD1. V dropped 4 bases and J dropped 3; count of bases not matched to a gene: 8. The germline CDR1 and CDR2 sequences are SGHRS and YFSETQ. The CDR3 consists of 15 residues.

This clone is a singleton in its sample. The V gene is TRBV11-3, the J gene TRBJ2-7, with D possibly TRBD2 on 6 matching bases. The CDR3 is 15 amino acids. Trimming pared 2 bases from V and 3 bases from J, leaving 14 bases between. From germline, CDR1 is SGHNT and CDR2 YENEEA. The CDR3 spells CASSLTSPNVYEQYF. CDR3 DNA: TGTGCCAGCAGCTTAACTAGCCCAAACGTCTACGAGCAGTACTTC.

CDR3 nucleotides: TGTGCCAGCGGGGCTAGCGGGAGGGCCGGGGATGAGCAGTTCTTC. It translates to CASGASGRAGDEQFF. The rearrangement joins TRBV7-9 to TRBJ2-1; 12 bases are shared with TRBD2. With 8 bases clipped from V and 8 bases from J, the junction kept 10 bases outside the gene matches. CDR1 SEHNR and CDR2 FQNEAQ come from the germline V gene (reference sequence). This CDR3 has 15 residues.

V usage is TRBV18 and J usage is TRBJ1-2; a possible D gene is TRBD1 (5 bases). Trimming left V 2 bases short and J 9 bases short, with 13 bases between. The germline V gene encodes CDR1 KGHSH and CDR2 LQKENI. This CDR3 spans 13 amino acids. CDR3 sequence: CASSPGPGVRYTF. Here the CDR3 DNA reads TGTGCCAGCTCACCAGGCCCGGGGGTTCGCTACACCTTC.

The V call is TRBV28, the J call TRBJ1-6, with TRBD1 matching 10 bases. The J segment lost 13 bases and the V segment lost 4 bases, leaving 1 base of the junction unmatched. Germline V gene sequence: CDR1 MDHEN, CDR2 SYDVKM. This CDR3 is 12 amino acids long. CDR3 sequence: CASSSGQGPLHF. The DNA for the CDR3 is TGTGCCAGCAGTTCGGGACAGGGGCCCCTCCACTTT.